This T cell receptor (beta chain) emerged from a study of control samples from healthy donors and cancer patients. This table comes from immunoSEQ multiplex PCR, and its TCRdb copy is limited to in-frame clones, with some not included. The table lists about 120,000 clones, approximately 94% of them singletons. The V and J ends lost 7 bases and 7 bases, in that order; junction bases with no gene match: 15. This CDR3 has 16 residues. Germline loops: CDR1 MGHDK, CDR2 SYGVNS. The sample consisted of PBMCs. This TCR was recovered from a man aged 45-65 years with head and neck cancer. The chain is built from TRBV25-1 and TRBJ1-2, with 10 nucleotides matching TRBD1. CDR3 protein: CASTPILGTGESGYTF. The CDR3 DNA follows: TGTGCCAGCACCCCCATCCTGGGGACAGGGGAAAGTGGCTACACCTTC.